Listed below are T cell receptor beta chains from one sample, sequenced in a study of blood T cell repertoires in COVID-19. Only in-frame clones appear in the TCRdb table, and some are missing; sequencing was by immunoSEQ multiplex PCR. The table includes 160,000 or so clones, about 85% detected once. Sequencing input: peripheral blood. The receptors shown here come from a middle-aged man with acute or convalescent COVID-19. CDR3s include the opening cysteine and the closing phenylalanine or tryptophan. Fields, in order: D gene, clone size, V gene, J gene, CDR3 DNA, CDR3 protein. A D gene is named only where the DNA matches it firmly. Part of the rows lack a size; the others show once, few, many or a class for expanded clones.

NA	NA	TRBV12-3/TRBV12-4	TRBJ2-7	TGTGCCAGCAGGAGGTCTGACCTCTACGAGCAGTACTTC	CASRRSDLYEQYF
TRBD2	NA	TRBV5-6	TRBJ2-7	TGTGCCAGCAGAAATAGCGGGGGAAATCCTAACGAGCAGTACTTC	CASRNSGGNPNEQYF
TRBD1	NA	TRBV7-3	TRBJ1-1	TGTGCCAGCAGCCCCTCAGGGGGGAACACTGAAGCTTTCTTT	CASSPSGGNTEAFF
NA	NA	TRBV24-1	TRBJ1-5	TGTGCCACCTCAGCGGGACAAAGTAATCAGCCCCAGCATTTT	CATSAGQSNQPQHF
NA	NA	TRBV27	TRBJ1-3	TGTGCCAGCAGTGCCTTGGGCAGCTCTGGAAACACCATATATTTT	CASSALGSSGNTIYF
NA	few	TRBV19	TRBJ2-7	TGTGCCAGTAGCCAACCAGAGGGCTACGAGCAGTACTTC	CASSQPEGYEQYF
NA	NA	TRBV13	TRBJ1-3	TGTGCCAGCAGCTTGGTAGGGACAGGAAACACCATATATTTT	CASSLVGTGNTIYF
TRBD1	NA	TRBV5-1	TRBJ1-2	TGCGCCAGCAGTGCTGGGGACAGGGCCTATGGCTACACCTTC	CASSAGDRAYGYTF
NA	NA	TRBV6-5	TRBJ1-6	TGTGCCAGCAGGCGCGCCACGAATTCACCCCTCCACTTT	CASRRATNSPLHF
NA	NA	TRBV5-1	TRBJ2-5	TGCGCCAGCAGCTTGGACAGGGTCGAGACCCAGTACTTC	CASSLDRVETQYF
NA	once	TRBV25-1	TRBJ1-2	TGTGCCAGCACAGATATTGACTATGGCTACACCTTC	CASTDIDYGYTF
TRBD2	NA	TRBV11-3	TRBJ2-3	TGTGCCAGCAGCCCGGGGGGGAACACAGATACGCAGTATTTT	CASSPGGNTDTQYF
NA	NA	TRBV28	TRBJ2-7	TGTGCCAGCACAGGGAAAATGTACGAGCAGTACTTC	CASTGKMYEQYF
NA	NA	TRBV5-4	TRBJ2-7	TGTGCCAGCAGCTACCCAGGGGTTTCGGTCTACGAGCAGTACTTC	CASSYPGVSVYEQYF
NA	NA	TRBV2	TRBJ2-7	TGTGCCAGCCTGAAAGACTCACGCTCCTACGAGCAGTACTTC	CASLKDSRSYEQYF
NA	NA	TRBV5-1	TRBJ1-2	TGCGCCAGCAACCTGGACAGTTCAGTGAGCGGCTACACCTTC	CASNLDSSVSGYTF
NA	NA	TRBV24-1	TRBJ1-3	TGTGCCACCGTCCCCGGGACTTCGGCAAACACCATATATTTT	CATVPGTSANTIYF
NA	few	TRBV30	TRBJ1-3	TGTGCCTGGTATTCGTCAGGCAACTCTGGAAACACCATATATTTT	CAWYSSGNSGNTIYF
TRBD1	NA	TRBV28	TRBJ2-7	TGTGCCAGCAGTCTCACCGGGACAGGGGCCAACGAGCAGTACTTC	CASSLTGTGANEQYF
NA	NA	TRBV30	TRBJ1-6	TGTGCCTGGCGGGGAGGGTATAATTCACCCCTCCACTTT	CAWRGGYNSPLHF
NA	NA	TRBV27	TRBJ1-2	TGTGCCAGCAGTTTATCGGGCAGGGCCTCCTATGGCTACACCTTC	CASSLSGRASYGYTF
NA	NA	TRBV18	TRBJ1-6	TGTGCCAGCTCAGACACCACGGGGGATTCACCCCTCCACTTT	CASSDTTGDSPLHF
NA	few	TRBV7-2	TRBJ2-5	TGTGCCAGCAGCTTAGAGGGGCGGAACCAAGAGACCCAGTACTTC	CASSLEGRNQETQYF
TRBD1	NA	TRBV2	TRBJ2-5	TGTGCCAGCAGGAAGGGACAGAATCAAGAGACCCAGTACTTC	CASRKGQNQETQYF
TRBD1	few	TRBV19	TRBJ1-1	TGTGCCAGTAGTATAGATCACAGGGGGCTGCCTGAAGCTTTCTTT	CASSIDHRGLPEAFF
NA	NA	TRBV5-8	TRBJ2-7	TGTGCCAGCAGCTATCCTAACGTTAACCCGAGGGAGCAGTACTTC	CASSYPNVNPREQYF
NA	NA	TRBV14	TRBJ1-3	TGTGCCAGCAGACCCACAGGGTATCGAAACACCATATATTTT	CASRPTGYRNTIYF
NA	once	TRBV18	TRBJ1-6	TGTGCCAGCTCACCGAGGAGGGATTCACCCCTCCACTTT	CASSPRRDSPLHF
NA	NA	TRBV6-1	TRBJ1-1	TGTGCCAGCAGTGAGCAGGGGTTGAACACTGAAGCTTTCTTT	CASSEQGLNTEAFF
TRBD1	once	TRBV28	TRBJ1-1	TGTGCCAGCACAGGACAGGCTTTGAACACTGAAGCTTTCTTT	CASTGQALNTEAFF
TRBD2	NA	TRBV6-5	TRBJ2-3	TGTGCCAGCAGTTATCCAGCGGGGGAAGGTACAGATACGCAGTATTTT	CASSYPAGEGTDTQYF
NA	NA	TRBV5-1	TRBJ1-5	TGCGCCAGCAGCTTTGAGGGTCCCACTGGAGGTCAGCCCCAGCATTTT	CASSFEGPTGGQPQHF
TRBD2	NA	TRBV5-6	TRBJ2-1	TGTGCCAGCAGCGAAGGACTAGCGGGCTCCTACAATGAGCAGTTCTTC	CASSEGLAGSYNEQFF
TRBD1	few	TRBV4-2	TRBJ2-7	TGTGCCAGCAGCCGTGTCGGGACAGGGCCTTCATCATCAGGCGAGCAGTACTTC	CASSRVGTGPSSSGEQYF
TRBD1	NA	TRBV24-1	TRBJ2-7	TGTGCCACCAGTGGAGGAGACAGGGAACGGCGGCAGTACTTC	CATSGGDRERRQYF
NA	NA	TRBV19	TRBJ1-6	TGTGCCAGTAGTATCTCCCCGTCCCGCGGGGGTCATAATTCACCCCTCCACTTT	CASSISPSRGGHNSPLHF
NA	NA	TRBV6-1	TRBJ2-3	TGTGCCAGCAGTGACAGGGAACTAGATACGCAGTATTTT	CASSDRELDTQYF
TRBD1	NA	TRBV2	TRBJ1-2	TGTGCCAGCAGTGAAAGGGCAGGGGGAGAGTATGGCTACACCTTC	CASSERAGGEYGYTF
NA	NA	TRBV7-9	TRBJ1-4	TGTGCCAGCAGCTTGGGGGGGACGGATTATAATGAAAAACTGTTTTTT	CASSLGGTDYNEKLFF
NA	NA	TRBV3-1/TRBV3-2	TRBJ1-2	TGTGCCAGCAGGCCGACACTGCGGGTTTTCGCTGACTATGGCTACACCTTC	CASRPTLRVFADYGYTF
TRBD1	NA	TRBV20-1	TRBJ1-2	TGCAGTGCTAGTGGAGGGACAGGGGGCAGCTATGGCTACACCTTC	CSASGGTGGSYGYTF
NA	NA	TRBV27	TRBJ1-6	TGTGCCAGCAGAACAGGGAGACCCAGTGCACCCCTCCACTTT	CASRTGRPSAPLHF
NA	NA	TRBV4-1	TRBJ2-3	TGCGCCAGCAGCCAACTAGATACGCAGTATTTT	CASSQLDTQYF
NA	NA	TRBV19	TRBJ1-1	TGTGCCAGTAGTATAGGAGGAAGGATGAACACTGAAGCTTTCTTT	CASSIGGRMNTEAFF
TRBD1	NA	TRBV7-9	TRBJ2-3	TGTGCCAGCAGCTCGAGAGGCGGGACAGGGGACACAGATACGCAGTATTTT	CASSSRGGTGDTDTQYF
NA	NA	TRBV7-2	TRBJ2-2	TGTGCCAGCAGCTTGGTCACTACGAACACCGGGGAGCTGTTTTTT	CASSLVTTNTGELFF
TRBD2	NA	TRBV5-4	TRBJ2-5	TGTGCCAGCAGCTTGGGGGTAGCGGGGGGCCCAGAGACCCAGTACTTC	CASSLGVAGGPETQYF
NA	NA	TRBV7-3	TRBJ2-2	TGTGCCAGCAGCGGGGGGTCTAGTCTCGCCGGGGAGCTGTTTTTT	CASSGGSSLAGELFF
TRBD1	NA	TRBV7-2	TRBJ1-2	TGTGCCAGCGGCCCACTCATCGGGACAGTGCATGGCTACACCTTC	CASGPLIGTVHGYTF
TRBD1	NA	TRBV4-3	TRBJ1-4	TGCGCCAGCAGCCAAGCGGGACAGAAATCAACTAATGAAAAACTGTTTTTT	CASSQAGQKSTNEKLFF
NA	NA	TRBV2	TRBJ1-3	TGTGCCAGCAGTGAAGGACGGAAGGGAGTGTCTGGAAACACCATATATTTT	CASSEGRKGVSGNTIYF
TRBD2	once	TRBV2	TRBJ2-1	TGTGCCAGCAGTGCCCGACTCCGACTAGCGGGGGGGAATGAGCAGTTCTTC	CASSARLRLAGGNEQFF
TRBD1	NA	TRBV28	TRBJ1-1	TGTGCCAGCAGTATACAGGGGGTAAGGACATTTGCTGAAGCTTTCTTT	CASSIQGVRTFAEAFF
TRBD1	NA	TRBV5-4	TRBJ1-2	TGTGCCAGCAGCACCCTCCGACAGGGATTTGGTGGCTACACCTTC	CASSTLRQGFGGYTF
NA	NA	TRBV5-1	TRBJ2-1	TGCGCCAGCAGCTTGGTCGGAAGGGGGGGACACTATATTGGTGAGCAGTTCTTC	CASSLVGRGGHYIGEQFF
NA	NA	TRBV7-2	TRBJ1-1	TGTGCCAGCAGCAAACTGGCGGGAAGTGTCACTGAAGCTTTCTTT	CASSKLAGSVTEAFF